This T cell receptor beta chain was sequenced during a study of radiotherapy plus CTLA-4 blockade in lung cancer. Clones were sequenced by immunoSEQ multiplex PCR, and TCRdb holds only the in-frame ones, with some missing. The sample holds roughly 97,000 clones; roughly 79% are singletons and the top ten take around 3%. CDR3 length equals 12 residues. Germline-derived CDR1 and CDR2 are SSHAT and FNYEAQ (reference sequence). V was pared by 8 bases and J by 7 bases, with 14 bases between. This receptor was obtained from a human donor with non-small cell lung cancer who had a partial response to radiotherapy plus ipilimumab. Some clones in this sample may be carry-over from other donors' samples. The source was peripheral blood, collected from a patient treated with radiotherapy plus ipilimumab. The chain uses TRBV7-7 and TRBJ2-5, with no clear D. As DNA, the CDR3 is TGTGCCAGCGCCGCAGGCTCCGGGACCCAGTACTTC. It translates to CASAAGSGTQYF. The entire variable domain, with the rest obtained from reference TRBV7-7 and TRBJ2-5, is as follows: GAGVSQSPRYKVTKRGQDVTLRCDPISSHATLYWYQQALGQGPEFLTYFNYEAQPDKSGLPSDRFSAERPEGSISTLTIQRTEQRDSAMYRCASAAGSGTQYFGPGTRLLVL.